The sequence of this T cell receptor (beta chain) was determined in a study of technical replicates of blood from several donors. This CDR3 spans 14 amino acids. CDR1 is LGHNA, CDR2 YSLEER, per germline. Trimming took 4 bases from V and 3 from J, leaving 13 bases between them. Sequencing was performed with immunoSEQ multiplex PCR; in TCRdb, only in-frame clones are kept and a portion is missing. The data show around 60,000 clones, 85% to 95% seen once. This sequence originates from a human donor in good health. Some clones in this sample may be carry-over from other donors' samples. The chain is built from TRBV4-3 and TRBJ2-7; D might be TRBD1 (6 bases). Specimen: PBMCs. CDR3 region: CASSRRTGRYEQYF. The CDR3 DNA reads TGCGCCAGCAGCCGCCGAACAGGGCGCTACGAGCAGTACTTC.